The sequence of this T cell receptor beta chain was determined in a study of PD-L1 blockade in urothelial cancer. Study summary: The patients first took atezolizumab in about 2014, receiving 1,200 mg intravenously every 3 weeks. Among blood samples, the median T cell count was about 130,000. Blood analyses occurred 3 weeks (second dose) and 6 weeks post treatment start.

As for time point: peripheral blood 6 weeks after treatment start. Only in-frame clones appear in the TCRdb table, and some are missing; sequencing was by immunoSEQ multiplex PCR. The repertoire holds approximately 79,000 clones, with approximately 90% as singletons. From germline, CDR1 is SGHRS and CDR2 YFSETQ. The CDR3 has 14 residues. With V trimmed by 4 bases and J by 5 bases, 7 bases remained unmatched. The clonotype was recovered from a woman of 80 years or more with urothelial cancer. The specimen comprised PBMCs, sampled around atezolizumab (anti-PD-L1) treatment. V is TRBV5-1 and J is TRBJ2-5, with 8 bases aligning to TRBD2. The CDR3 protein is CASSPGGGVETQYF. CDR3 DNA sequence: TGCGCCAGCAGCCCGGGGGGGGGCGTTGAGACCCAGTACTTC.